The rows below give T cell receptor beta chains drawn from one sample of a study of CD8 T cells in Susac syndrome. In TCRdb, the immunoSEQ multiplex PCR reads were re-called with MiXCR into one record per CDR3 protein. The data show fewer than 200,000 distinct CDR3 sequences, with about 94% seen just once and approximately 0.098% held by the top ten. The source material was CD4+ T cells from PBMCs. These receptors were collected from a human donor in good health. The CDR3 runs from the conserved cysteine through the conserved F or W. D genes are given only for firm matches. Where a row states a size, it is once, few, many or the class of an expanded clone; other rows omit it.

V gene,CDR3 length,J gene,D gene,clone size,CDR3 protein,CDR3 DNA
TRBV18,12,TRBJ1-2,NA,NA,CASSPRKAGYTF,TGTGCCAGCTCACCTAGGAAGGCCGGCTACACCTTC
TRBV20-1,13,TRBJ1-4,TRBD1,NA,CSAIPGQNEKLFF,TGCAGTGCTATCCCGGGACAGAATGAAAAACTGTTTTTT
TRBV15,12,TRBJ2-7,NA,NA,CATSRRDGEQYF,TGTGCCACCAGCAGGCGGGACGGCGAGCAGTACTTC
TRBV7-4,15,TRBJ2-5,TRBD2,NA,CASSGARAGQETQYF,TGTGCCAGCAGCGGAGCGAGAGCGGGGCAAGAGACCCAGTACTTC
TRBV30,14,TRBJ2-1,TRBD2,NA,CAWRGLAAYNEQFF,TGTGCCTGGCGGGGACTAGCGGCCTACAATGAGCAGTTCTTC
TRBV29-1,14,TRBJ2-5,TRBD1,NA,CSSSQRQGGETQYF,TGCAGCTCCTCCCAAAGACAGGGTGGTGAGACCCAGTACTTC
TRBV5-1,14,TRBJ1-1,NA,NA,CASSGDGANTEAFF,TGCGCCAGCAGCGGGGACGGTGCGAACACTGAAGCTTTCTTT
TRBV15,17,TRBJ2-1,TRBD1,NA,CATSENRGGGSYNEQFF,TGTGCCACCAGCGAAAACAGGGGTGGGGGCTCCTACAATGAGCAGTTCTTC
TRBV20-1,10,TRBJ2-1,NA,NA,CSATRYEQFF,TGCAGTGCTACTAGGTACGAGCAGTTCTTC
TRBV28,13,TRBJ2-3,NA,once,CASRDLGADTQYF,TGTGCCAGCAGGGACTTAGGGGCGGATACGCAGTATTTT
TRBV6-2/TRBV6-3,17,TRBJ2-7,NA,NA,CASSYSKLLASYYEQYF,TGTGCCAGCAGTTACTCGAAATTACTAGCTTCGTACTACGAGCAGTACTTC
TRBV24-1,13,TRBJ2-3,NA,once,CATSGGATDTQYF,TGTGCCACCAGTGGGGGGGCTACAGATACGCAGTATTTT
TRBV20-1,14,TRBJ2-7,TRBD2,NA,CSARRAGVYYEQYF,TGCAGTGCTAGAAGAGCGGGAGTATACTACGAGCAGTACTTC
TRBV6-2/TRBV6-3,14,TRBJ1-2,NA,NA,CASRAARDNYGYTF,TGTGCCAGCAGAGCTGCTCGGGACAACTATGGCTACACCTTC
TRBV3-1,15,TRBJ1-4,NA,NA,CASSPPGGANEKLFF,TGTGCCAGCAGCCCCCCGGGGGGAGCTAATGAAAAACTGTTTTTT
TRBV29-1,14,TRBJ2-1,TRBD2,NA,CSVEQGLAGDEQFF,TGCAGCGTTGAGCAGGGACTAGCGGGAGATGAGCAGTTCTTC
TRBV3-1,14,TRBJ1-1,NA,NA,CASSQERLGTEAFF,TGTGCCAGCAGCCAAGAGCGTTTGGGTACTGAAGCTTTCTTT
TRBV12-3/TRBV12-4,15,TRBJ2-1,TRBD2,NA,CASRQLAGTYNEQFF,TGTGCCAGCAGACAACTAGCGGGAACCTACAATGAGCAGTTCTTC
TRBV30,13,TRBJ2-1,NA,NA,CAWSVRGGDEQFF,TGTGCCTGGAGTGTGCGGGGAGGAGATGAGCAGTTCTTC
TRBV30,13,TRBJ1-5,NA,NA,CAWRDTLNQPQHF,TGTGCCTGGAGGGACACCCTCAATCAGCCCCAGCATTTT
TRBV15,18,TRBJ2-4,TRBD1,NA,CATSRLVTGDPLKNIQYF,TGTGCCACCAGCAGATTGGTGACAGGGGACCCACTCAAAAACATTCAGTACTTC
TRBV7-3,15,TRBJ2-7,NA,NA,CASSLIGTSTYEQYF,TGTGCCAGCAGCTTAATCGGGACCTCCACCTACGAGCAGTACTTC
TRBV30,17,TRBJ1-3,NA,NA,CAWSDLGIRPSGNTIYF,TGTGCCTGGAGTGACCTAGGGATTCGTCCGTCTGGAAACACCATATATTTT
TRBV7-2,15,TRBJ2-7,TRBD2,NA,CASSLEPGGTYEQYF,TGTGCCAGCAGCTTAGAACCGGGAGGGACCTACGAGCAGTACTTC
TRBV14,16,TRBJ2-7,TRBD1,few,CASSQEPGGTGYEQYF,TGTGCCAGCAGCCAAGAGCCTGGAGGGACAGGGTACGAGCAGTACTTC
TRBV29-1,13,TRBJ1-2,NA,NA,CSVAHGGNYGYTF,TGCAGCGTTGCCCACGGGGGAAACTATGGCTACACCTTC
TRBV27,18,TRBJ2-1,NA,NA,CASTNRTSRLGSYNEQFF,TGTGCCAGCACCAACCGCACCAGTCGGCTCGGCTCCTACAATGAGCAGTTCTTC
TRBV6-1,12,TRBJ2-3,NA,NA,CASKDSWDTQYF,TGTGCCAGCAAGGACAGTTGGGATACGCAGTATTTT
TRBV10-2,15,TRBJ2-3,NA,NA,CASSDPTASTDTQYF,TGCGCCAGCAGTGACCCCACTGCCAGCACAGATACGCAGTATTTT
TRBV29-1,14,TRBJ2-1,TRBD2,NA,CSVEVGAGGDEQFF,TGCAGCGTTGAAGTGGGTGCGGGGGGGGATGAGCAGTTCTTC
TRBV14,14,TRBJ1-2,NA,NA,CASSQDLRNYGYTF,TGTGCCAGCAGCCAAGATTTGCGTAACTATGGCTACACCTTC
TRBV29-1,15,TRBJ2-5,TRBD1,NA,CSVAVGTGGRTTQYF,TGCAGCGTAGCGGTGGGGACAGGGGGCAGAACGACCCAGTACTTC
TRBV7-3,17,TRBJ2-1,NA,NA,CASSLMGPGMGYNEQFF,TGTGCCAGCAGCTTAATGGGCCCAGGGATGGGATACAATGAGCAGTTCTTC
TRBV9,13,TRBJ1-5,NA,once,CASSVDQDQPQHF,TGTGCCAGCAGCGTTGACCAAGATCAGCCCCAGCATTTT
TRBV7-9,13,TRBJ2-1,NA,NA,CACGVERVPEQFF,TGTGCCTGCGGGGTGGAGCGGGTACCAGAGCAGTTCTTC
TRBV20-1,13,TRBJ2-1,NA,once,CSARESAYNEQFF,TGCAGTGCCAGGGAGTCGGCTTACAATGAGCAGTTCTTC
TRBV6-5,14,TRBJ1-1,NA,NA,CASSYGGSGTEAFF,TGTGCCAGCAGTTACGGAGGGAGTGGCACTGAAGCTTTCTTT
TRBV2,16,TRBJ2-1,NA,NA,CASSGEVASSYNEQFF,TGTGCCAGCAGTGGGGAGGTGGCAAGCTCCTACAATGAGCAGTTCTTC
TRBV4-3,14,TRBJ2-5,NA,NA,CASSQDGTAETQYF,TGCGCCAGCAGCCAAGATGGGACGGCGGAGACCCAGTACTTC
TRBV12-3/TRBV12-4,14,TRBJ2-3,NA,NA,CASSQRAMADTQYF,TGTGCCAGCAGTCAACGGGCGATGGCCGATACGCAGTATTTT
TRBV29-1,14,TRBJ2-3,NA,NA,CSVGSFSGGDTQYF,TGCAGCGTTGGGTCTTTTAGCGGAGGAGATACGCAGTATTTT
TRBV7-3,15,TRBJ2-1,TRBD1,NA,CASSLQVTGYHEQFF,TGTGCCAGCAGCTTACAAGTGACAGGGTACCATGAGCAGTTCTTC
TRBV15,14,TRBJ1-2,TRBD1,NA,CATSRDPRGEGYTF,TGTGCCACCAGCAGAGATCCCAGGGGGGAGGGCTACACCTTC
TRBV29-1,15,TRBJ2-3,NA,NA,CSVEPLEHFTDTQYF,TGCAGCGTTGAACCCCTCGAGCATTTCACAGATACGCAGTATTTT
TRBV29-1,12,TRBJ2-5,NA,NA,CSVDGGQETQYF,TGCAGCGTTGACGGGGGCCAAGAGACCCAGTACTTC
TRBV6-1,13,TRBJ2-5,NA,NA,CASSHRRGETQYF,TGTGCCAGCAGTCACCGAAGGGGCGAGACCCAGTACTTC
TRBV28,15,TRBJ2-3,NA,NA,CASSFRSPSTDTQYF,TGTGCCAGCAGTTTCCGCAGTCCTAGCACAGATACGCAGTATTTT
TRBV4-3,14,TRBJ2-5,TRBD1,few,CASSQGQGEETQYF,TGCGCCAGCAGCCAAGGACAGGGGGAGGAGACCCAGTACTTC
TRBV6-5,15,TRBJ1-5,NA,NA,CASSYRRGNNQPQHF,TGTGCCAGCAGTTACCGAAGGGGTAACAATCAGCCCCAGCATTTT
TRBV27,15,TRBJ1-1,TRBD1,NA,CASSRTGGLNTEAFF,TGTGCCAGCAGCCGGACAGGGGGCTTGAACACTGAAGCTTTCTTT
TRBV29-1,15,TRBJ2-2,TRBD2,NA,CSVGGGRENTGELFF,TGCAGCGTAGGAGGCGGGAGGGAGAACACCGGGGAGCTGTTTTTT
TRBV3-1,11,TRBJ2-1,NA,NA,CASSAAAEQFF,TGTGCCAGCAGCGCCGCCGCTGAGCAGTTCTTC
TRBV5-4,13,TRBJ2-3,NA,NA,CASRQINTDTQYF,TGTGCCAGCAGGCAGATCAACACAGATACGCAGTATTTT
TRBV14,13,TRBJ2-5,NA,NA,CASSLNQLETQYF,TGTGCCAGCAGCCTGAACCAACTAGAGACCCAGTACTTC
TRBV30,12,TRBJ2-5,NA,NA,CAWTENQETQYF,TGTGCCTGGACAGAGAACCAAGAGACCCAGTACTTC
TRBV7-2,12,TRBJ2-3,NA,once,CASSLARNTQYF,TGTGCCAGCAGCTTAGCGAGGAATACGCAGTATTTT
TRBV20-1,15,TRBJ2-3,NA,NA,CSARDLLGGTDTQYF,TGCAGTGCTAGAGATCTACTGGGGGGCACAGATACGCAGTATTTT
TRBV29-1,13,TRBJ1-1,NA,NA,CSVRTWTNTEAFF,TGCAGCGTTCGTACCTGGACGAACACTGAAGCTTTCTTT
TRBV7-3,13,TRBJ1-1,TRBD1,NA,CASSLGQGTEAFF,TGTGCCAGCAGCTTGGGACAGGGCACTGAAGCTTTCTTT
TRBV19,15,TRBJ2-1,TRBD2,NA,CASRLAGAQRNEQFF,TGTGCCAGTAGACTAGCGGGAGCTCAGAGGAATGAGCAGTTCTTC